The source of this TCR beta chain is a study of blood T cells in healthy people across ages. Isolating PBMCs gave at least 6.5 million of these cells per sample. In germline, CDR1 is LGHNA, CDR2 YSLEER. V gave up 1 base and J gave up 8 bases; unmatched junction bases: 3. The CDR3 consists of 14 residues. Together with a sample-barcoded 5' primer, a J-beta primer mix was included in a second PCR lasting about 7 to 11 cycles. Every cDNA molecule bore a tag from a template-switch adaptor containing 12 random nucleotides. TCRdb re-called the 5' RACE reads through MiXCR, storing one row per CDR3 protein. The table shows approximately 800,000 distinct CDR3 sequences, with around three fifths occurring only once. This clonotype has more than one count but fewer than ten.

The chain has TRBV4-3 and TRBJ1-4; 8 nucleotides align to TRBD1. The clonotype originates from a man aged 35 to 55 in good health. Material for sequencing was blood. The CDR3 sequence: CASSQGTGREKLFF. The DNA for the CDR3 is TGCGCCAGCAGCCAAGGGACAGGGCGGGAAAAACTGTTTTTT.